The T cell receptor (beta chain) described here comes from a study of shared clonotypes between healthy human individuals. For the study at large: CD4 naive and memory got three plates each, CD8 naive two, CD8 memory one.

CD45RA-negative memory and CD45RA+ naive subsets were split from the CD4+ cells. Looked up from germline, CDR1 is SQVTM and CDR2 is ANQGSEA. This CDR3 has 13 residues. V was pared by 5 bases and J by 3 bases, with 14 bases between. Study conclusions and caveats: It was anticipated that sequencing depth would influence how many clonotypes donors shared. The study drew on few donors, limiting represented genetic and exposure-history diversity.

Using immunoSEQ multiplex PCR, the repertoire was profiled, and TCRdb retains in-frame clones only, with some absent. The repertoire consists of 1.6 million or so clones, with about 96% occurring once and the leading ten covering roughly 1.2%. This clone has only one observation. Its antigen is not identified. Sequencing input: naive CD4+ T cells sorted from blood. Subset denoted: CD45RA+ positively selected. This clonotype was obtained from a man aged 25 to 45 in good health. The chain employs TRBV29-1 and TRBJ2-7; D may be TRBD2 (6 bases). For the CDR3, the DNA is TGCAGCGTTCAGGATAGCGGCGACTACGAGCAGTACTTC. Translation gives CSVQDSGDYEQYF.